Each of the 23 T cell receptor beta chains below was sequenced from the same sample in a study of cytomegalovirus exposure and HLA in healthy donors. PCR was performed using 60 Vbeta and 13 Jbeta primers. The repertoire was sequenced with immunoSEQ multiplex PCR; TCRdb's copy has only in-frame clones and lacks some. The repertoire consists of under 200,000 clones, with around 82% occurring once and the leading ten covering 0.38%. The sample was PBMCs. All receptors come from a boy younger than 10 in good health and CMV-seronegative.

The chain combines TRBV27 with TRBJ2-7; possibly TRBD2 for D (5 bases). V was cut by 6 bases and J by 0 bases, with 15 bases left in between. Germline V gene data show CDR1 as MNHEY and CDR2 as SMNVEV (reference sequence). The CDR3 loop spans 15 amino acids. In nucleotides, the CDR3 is TGTGCCAGCAGACCTCGACTTACTAGCTCCTACGAGCAGTACTTC. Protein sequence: CASRPRLTSSYEQYF.

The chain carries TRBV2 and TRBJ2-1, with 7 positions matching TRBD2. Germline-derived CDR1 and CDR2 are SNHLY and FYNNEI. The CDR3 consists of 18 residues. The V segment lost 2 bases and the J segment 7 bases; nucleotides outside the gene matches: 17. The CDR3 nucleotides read TGTGCCAGCAGTGAAATCGCTTTGGGAGGGGCTCGTGTAAATGAGCAGTTCTTC. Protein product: CASSEIALGGARVNEQFF. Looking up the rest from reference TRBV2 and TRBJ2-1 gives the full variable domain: EPEVTQTPSHQVTQMGQEVILRCVPISNHLYFYWYRQILGQKVEFLVSFYNNEISEKSEIFDDQFSVERPDGSNFTLKIRSTKLEDSAMYFCASSEIALGGARVNEQFFGPGTRLTVL.

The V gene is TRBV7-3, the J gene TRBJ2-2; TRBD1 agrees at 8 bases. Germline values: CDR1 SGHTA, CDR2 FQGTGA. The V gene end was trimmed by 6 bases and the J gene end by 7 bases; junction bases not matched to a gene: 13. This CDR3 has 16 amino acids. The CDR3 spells CASSPRWTGSVGELFF. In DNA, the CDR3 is TGTGCCAGCAGTCCTAGGTGGACAGGGTCGGTCGGGGAGCTGTTTTTT.

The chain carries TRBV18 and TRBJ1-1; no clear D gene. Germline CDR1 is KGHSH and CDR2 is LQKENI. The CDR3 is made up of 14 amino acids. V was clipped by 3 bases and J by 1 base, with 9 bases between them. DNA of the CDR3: TGTGCCAGCTCACCCGGGAACCAGAACACTGAAGCTTTCTTT. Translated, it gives CASSPGNQNTEAFF.

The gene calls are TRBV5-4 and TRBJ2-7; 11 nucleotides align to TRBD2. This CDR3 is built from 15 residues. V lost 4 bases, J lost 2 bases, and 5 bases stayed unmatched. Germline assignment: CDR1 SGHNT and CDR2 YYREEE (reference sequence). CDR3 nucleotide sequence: TGTGCCAGCAGCGCCGGGACTAGCGGCGCCTACGAGCAGTACTTC. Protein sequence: CASSAGTSGAYEQYF.

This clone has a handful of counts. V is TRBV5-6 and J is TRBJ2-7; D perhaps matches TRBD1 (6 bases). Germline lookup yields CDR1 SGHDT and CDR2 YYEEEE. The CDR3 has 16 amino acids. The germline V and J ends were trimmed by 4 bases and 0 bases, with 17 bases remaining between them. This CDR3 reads CASSPGTQRLSYEQYF. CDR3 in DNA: TGTGCCAGCAGCCCCGGGACACAGCGACTCTCCTACGAGCAGTACTTC.

The CDR3 spells CSVDRKPGQAGLRGTTFYNEQFF. The CDR3 DNA reads TGCAGCGTTGACAGGAAACCAGGCCAGGCAGGATTGAGGGGGACAACGTTCTACAATGAGCAGTTCTTC. The chain recombines TRBV29-1 with TRBJ2-1; TRBD1 is a possible D gene (6 bases). CDR1 is SQVTM and CDR2 is ANQGSEA in the germline V gene. The V and J ends lost 3 bases and 3 bases respectively, with 39 bases between them. This CDR3 has 23 amino acids.

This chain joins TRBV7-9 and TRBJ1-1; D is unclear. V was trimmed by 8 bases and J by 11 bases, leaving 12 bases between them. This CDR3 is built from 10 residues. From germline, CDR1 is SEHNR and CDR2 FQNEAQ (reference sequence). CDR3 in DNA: TGTGCCAGCGGCGGCAGTCGGGCTTTCTTT. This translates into CASGGSRAFF.

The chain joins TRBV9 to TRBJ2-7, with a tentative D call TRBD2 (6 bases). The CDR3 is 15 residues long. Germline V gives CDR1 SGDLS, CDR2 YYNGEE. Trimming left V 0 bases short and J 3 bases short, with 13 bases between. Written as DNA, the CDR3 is TGTGCCAGCAGCGTAGATGGCTGGACTAACTACGAGCAGTACTTC. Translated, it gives CASSVDGWTNYEQYF.

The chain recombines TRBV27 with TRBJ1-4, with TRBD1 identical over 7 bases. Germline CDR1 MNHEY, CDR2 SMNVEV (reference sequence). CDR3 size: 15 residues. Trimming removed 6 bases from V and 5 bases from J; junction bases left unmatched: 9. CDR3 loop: CASRPVGTENEKLFF. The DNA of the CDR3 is TGTGCCAGCAGGCCCGTCGGGACAGAGAATGAAAAACTGTTTTTT. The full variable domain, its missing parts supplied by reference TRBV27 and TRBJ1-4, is EAQVTQNPRYLITVTGKKLTVTCSQNMNHEYMSWYRQDPGLGLRQIYYSMNVEVTDKGDVPEGYKVSRKEKRNFPLILESPSPNQTSLYFCASRPVGTENEKLFFGSGTQLSVL.

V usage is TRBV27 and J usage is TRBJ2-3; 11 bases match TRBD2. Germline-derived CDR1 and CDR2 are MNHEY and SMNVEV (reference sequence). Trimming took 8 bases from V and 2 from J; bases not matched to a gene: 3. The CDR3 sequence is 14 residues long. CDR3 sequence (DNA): TGTGCCAGCCGACTAGCGGGACTCACAGATACGCAGTATTTT. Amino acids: CASRLAGLTDTQYF.

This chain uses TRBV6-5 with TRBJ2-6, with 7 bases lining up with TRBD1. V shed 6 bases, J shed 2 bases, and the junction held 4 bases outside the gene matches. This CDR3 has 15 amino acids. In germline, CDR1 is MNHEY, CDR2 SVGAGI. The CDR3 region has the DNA TGTGCCAGCAGCCCGGACAGGCCTGGGGCCAACGTCCTGACTTTC. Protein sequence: CASSPDRPGANVLTF.

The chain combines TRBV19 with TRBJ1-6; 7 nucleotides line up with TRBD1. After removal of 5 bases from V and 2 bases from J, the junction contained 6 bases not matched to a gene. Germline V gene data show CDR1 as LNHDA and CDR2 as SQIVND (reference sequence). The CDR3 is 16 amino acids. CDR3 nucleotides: TGTGCCAGTAGTTTGACAGGGACGACCTATAATTCACCCCTCCACTTT. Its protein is CASSLTGTTYNSPLHF.

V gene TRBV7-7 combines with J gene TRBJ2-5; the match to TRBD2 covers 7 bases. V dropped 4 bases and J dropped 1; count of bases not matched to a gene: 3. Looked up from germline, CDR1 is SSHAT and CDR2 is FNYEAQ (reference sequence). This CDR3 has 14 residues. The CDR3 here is CASSSGLVQETQYF. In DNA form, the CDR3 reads TGTGCCAGCAGCTCCGGACTAGTCCAAGAGACCCAGTACTTC.

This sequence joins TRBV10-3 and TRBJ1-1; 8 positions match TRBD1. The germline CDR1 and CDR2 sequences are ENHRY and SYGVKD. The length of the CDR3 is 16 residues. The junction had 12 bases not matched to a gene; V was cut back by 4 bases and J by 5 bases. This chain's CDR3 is CAISAGTGGIRTEAFF. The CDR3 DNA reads TGTGCCATCAGTGCCGGGACAGGAGGAATTAGGACTGAAGCTTTCTTT.

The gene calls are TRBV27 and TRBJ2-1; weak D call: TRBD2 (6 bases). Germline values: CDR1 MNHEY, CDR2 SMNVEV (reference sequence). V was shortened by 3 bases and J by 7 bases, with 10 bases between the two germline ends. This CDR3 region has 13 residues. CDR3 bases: TGTGCCAGCAGTTTTCTAGGAGGGAATGAGCAGTTCTTC. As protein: CASSFLGGNEQFF.

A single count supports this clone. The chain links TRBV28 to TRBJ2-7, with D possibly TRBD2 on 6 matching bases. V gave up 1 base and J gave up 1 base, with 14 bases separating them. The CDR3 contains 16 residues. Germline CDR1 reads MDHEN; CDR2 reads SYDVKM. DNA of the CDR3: TGTGCCAGCAGTTTATCGGGGGTTTCCTTTTCCTACGAGCAGTACTTC. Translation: CASSLSGVSFSYEQYF.

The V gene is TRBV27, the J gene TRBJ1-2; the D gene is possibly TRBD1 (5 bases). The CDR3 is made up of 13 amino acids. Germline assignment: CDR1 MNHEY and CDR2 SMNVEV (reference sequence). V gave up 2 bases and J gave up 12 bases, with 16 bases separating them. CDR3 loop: CASSLSSQGSHTF. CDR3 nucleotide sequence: TGTGCCAGCAGTTTAAGTTCGCAGGGAAGTCACACCTTC.

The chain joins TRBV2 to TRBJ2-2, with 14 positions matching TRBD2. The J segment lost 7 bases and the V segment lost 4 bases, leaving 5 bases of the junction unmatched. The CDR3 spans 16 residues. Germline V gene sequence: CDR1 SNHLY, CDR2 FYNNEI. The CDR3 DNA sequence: TGTGCCAGCAGTGGGGGGACTAGCGGGAGTAACGGGGAGCTGTTTTTT. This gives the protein CASSGGTSGSNGELFF. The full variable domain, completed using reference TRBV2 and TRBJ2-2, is EPEVTQTPSHQVTQMGQEVILRCVPISNHLYFYWYRQILGQKVEFLVSFYNNEISEKSEIFDDQFSVERPDGSNFTLKIRSTKLEDSAMYFCASSGGTSGSNGELFFGEGSRLTVL.

CDR3 residues: CASSDGTGTYNEQFF. DNA of the CDR3: TGCGCCAGCAGCGATGGGACAGGGACCTACAATGAGCAGTTCTTC. The chain uses TRBV4-1 and TRBJ2-1, with TRBD1 matching 9 bases. The germline V gene encodes CDR1 MGHRA and CDR2 YSYEKL. With 5 bases clipped from V and 2 bases from J, the junction kept 4 bases outside the gene matches. The CDR3 is 15 amino acids.

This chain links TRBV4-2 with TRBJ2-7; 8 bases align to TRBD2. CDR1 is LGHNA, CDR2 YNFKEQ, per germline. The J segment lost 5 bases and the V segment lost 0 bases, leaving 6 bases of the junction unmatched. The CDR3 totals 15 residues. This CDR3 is CASSQDRAGGDEQYF. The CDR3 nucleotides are TGTGCCAGCAGCCAAGATCGGGCGGGAGGCGACGAGCAGTACTTC.

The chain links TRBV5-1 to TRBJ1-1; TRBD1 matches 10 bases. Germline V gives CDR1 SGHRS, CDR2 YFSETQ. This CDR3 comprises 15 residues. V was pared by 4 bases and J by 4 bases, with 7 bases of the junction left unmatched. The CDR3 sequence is CASSPRQGAITEAFF. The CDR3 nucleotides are TGCGCCAGCAGCCCGCGACAGGGGGCTATCACTGAAGCTTTCTTT.

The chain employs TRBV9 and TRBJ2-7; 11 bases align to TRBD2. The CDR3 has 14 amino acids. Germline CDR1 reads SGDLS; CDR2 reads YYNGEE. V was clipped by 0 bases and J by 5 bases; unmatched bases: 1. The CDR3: CASSVALAGDEQYF. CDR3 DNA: TGTGCCAGCAGCGTAGCACTAGCGGGGGACGAGCAGTACTTC. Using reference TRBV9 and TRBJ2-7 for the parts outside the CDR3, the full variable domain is DSGVTQTPKHLITATGQRVTLRCSPRSGDLSVYWYQQSLDQGLQFLIQYYNGEERAKGNILERFSAQQFPDLHSELNLSSLELGDSALYFCASSVALAGDEQYFGPGTRLTVT.